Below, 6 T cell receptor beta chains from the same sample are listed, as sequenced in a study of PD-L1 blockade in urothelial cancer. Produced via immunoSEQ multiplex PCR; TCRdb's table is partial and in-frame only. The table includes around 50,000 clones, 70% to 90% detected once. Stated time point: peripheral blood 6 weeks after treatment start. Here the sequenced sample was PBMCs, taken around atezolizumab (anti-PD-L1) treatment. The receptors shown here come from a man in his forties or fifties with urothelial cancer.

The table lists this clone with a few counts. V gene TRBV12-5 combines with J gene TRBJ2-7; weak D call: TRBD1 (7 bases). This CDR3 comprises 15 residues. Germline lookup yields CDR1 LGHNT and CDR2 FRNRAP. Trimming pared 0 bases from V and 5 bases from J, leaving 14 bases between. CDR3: CASGLVGGTVDEQYF. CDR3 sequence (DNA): TGTGCTAGTGGTTTGGTAGGCGGGACAGTCGACGAGCAGTACTTC. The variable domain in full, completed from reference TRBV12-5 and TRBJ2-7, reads DARVTQTPRHKVTEMGQEVTMRCQPILGHNTVFWYRQTMMQGLELLAYFRNRAPLDDSGMPKDRFSAEMPDATLATLKIQPSEPRDSAVYFCASGLVGGTVDEQYFGPGTRLTVT.

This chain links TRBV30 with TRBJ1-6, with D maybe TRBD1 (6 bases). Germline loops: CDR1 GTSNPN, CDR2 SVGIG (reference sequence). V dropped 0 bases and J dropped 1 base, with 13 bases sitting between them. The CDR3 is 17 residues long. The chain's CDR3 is CAWSVQPGASYNSPLHF. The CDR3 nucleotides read TGTGCCTGGAGTGTACAGCCAGGGGCGTCCTATAATTCACCCCTCCACTTT. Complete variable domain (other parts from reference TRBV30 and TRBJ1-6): SQTIHQWPATLVQPVGSPLSLECTVEGTSNPNLYWYRQAAGRGLQLLFYSVGIGQISSEVPQNLSASRPQDRQFILSSKKLLLSDSGFYLCAWSVQPGASYNSPLHFGNGTRLTVT.

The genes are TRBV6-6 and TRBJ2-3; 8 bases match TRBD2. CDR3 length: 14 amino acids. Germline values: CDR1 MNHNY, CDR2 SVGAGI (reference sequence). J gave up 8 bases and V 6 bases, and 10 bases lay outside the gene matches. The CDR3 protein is CASSPGLVRGTQYF. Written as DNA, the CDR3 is TGTGCCAGCAGCCCGGGACTAGTGAGGGGTACGCAGTATTTT.

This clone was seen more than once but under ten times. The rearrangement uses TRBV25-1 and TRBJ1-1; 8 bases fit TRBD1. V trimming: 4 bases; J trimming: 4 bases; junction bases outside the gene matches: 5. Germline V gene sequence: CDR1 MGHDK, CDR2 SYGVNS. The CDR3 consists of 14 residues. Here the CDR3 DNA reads TGTGCCAGCAGTGTGACAGGGGTGGGCACTGAAGCTTTCTTT. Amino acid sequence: CASSVTGVGTEAFF.

The CDR3 nucleotides read TGTGCCAGCAGCCCCAGTCAAGACTCTAATGAAAAACTGTTTTTT. As protein: CASSPSQDSNEKLFF. The J gene is TRBJ1-4, the V gene TRBV7-6; D is uncertain. V lost 5 bases and J 3 bases, leaving 13 bases between the germline ends. Germline V gene data show CDR1 as SGHVS and CDR2 as FNYEAQ. The CDR3 has 15 residues.

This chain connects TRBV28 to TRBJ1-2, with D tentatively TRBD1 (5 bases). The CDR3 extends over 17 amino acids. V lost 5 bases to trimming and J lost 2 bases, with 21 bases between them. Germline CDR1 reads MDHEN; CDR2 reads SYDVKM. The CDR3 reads CASSPLVGTGGNYGYTF. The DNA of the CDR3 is TGTGCCAGCAGTCCCCTAGTAGGGACCGGGGGGAACTATGGCTACACCTTC.